The TCR beta chain described here comes from a study of T cells in Graves' hyperthyroidism and ophthalmopathy. Study at large: Sampling of peripheral blood happened at initial diagnosis, prior to any treatment.

Amplification of TCR beta CDR3 regions used RNA as the template. Researchers ran a first-round RT-PCR on the TCR CDR3 using the HTBI primer set. TCRdb ran MiXCR on the multiplex PCR reads and lists one entry per CDR3 protein. The data hold more than 500,000 distinct CDR3 sequences, with 16% observed a single time. The patients, who ranged from 18 to 65 in age, presented with newly diagnosed hyperthyroidism lasting under 2 months. Clinical symptoms, serum thyroxine, TRAb, thyroid ultrasound and orbital computed tomography informed diagnoses. The authors took PBMCs from over 8.5 ml fresh peripheral blood. CDR1 is MNHEY and CDR2 is SMNVEV in the germline V gene (reference sequence). The V end lost 6 bases, the J end lost 4 bases, and 6 bases lay between the germline ends. The CDR3 is made up of 12 amino acids.

The source of this sequence is a woman aged 25 to 39 with Graves' hyperthyroidism. Specimen: blood. The chain couples TRBV27 to TRBJ2-2; no clear D gene. The CDR3 sequence is CASSSTTGELFF. The CDR3 DNA sequence: TGTGCCAGCAGCTCCACCACCGGGGAGCTGTTTTTT.